The 20 T cell receptor beta chains in this list originate from one sample, sequenced in a study of blood T cells in healthy people across ages. Next came a second PCR, run for about 7 to 12 cycles, which used a sample-barcoded 5' primer along with a J-beta primer mix. One entry per CDR3 protein, called by TCRdb with MiXCR from the 5' RACE reads. Here the sample spans 1.5 million to 2 million distinct CDR3 sequences, 34% being singletons. The source material was blood. Every receptor here comes from a woman aged 30 to 39 in good health.

This clonotype was observed once. At one boundary the junction diverges from the germline segment, which might be a read error. The chain combines TRBV5-1 with TRBJ2-3; 7 nucleotides align to TRBD1. Per the germline V gene, CDR1 is SGHRS and CDR2 is YFSETQ. CDR3 length equals 15 residues. This CDR3 reads CASSFTGDRTGTQYF. CDR3 sequence (DNA): TGCGCCAGCAGCTTCACAGGGGATCGGACAGGTACGCAGTATTTT.

The CDR3 loop reads CASSGGRIFYGYTF. The CDR3 DNA reads as TGTGCCAGCAGCGGGGGACGGATTTTCTATGGCTACACCTTC. This chain links TRBV5-5 with TRBJ1-2, with a tentative D call TRBD1 (5 bases). The CDR3 consists of 14 residues. Germline V gives CDR1 SGHKS, CDR2 YYEKEE (reference sequence). With 4 bases removed from V and 4 bases from J, the gap between germline ends came to 14 bases.

In its sample, this clonotype was seen once. The chain has TRBV2 and TRBJ2-6; D is ambiguous. V was pared by 6 bases and J by 2 bases, with 8 bases between. This CDR3 spans 14 amino acids. Germline V gives CDR1 SNHLY, CDR2 FYNNEI. The CDR3 region is CASRGSAGANVLTF. CDR3 DNA: TGTGCCAGCAGGGGCAGTGCTGGGGCCAACGTCCTGACTTTC.

This clonotype has a handful of counts. The chain couples TRBV2 to TRBJ2-1; 7 nucleotides line up with TRBD1. There are 14 residues in the CDR3. Losses at the gene ends were 7 bases for V and 6 bases for J; bases not matched to a gene: 9. Germline V lookup: CDR1 SNHLY, CDR2 FYNNEI. The chain's CDR3 is CASTVEGAGNEQFF. The DNA of the CDR3 is TGTGCCAGCACCGTAGAGGGGGCAGGCAATGAGCAGTTCTTC.

This chain uses TRBV30 with TRBJ2-1; D gene unclear. Germline CDR1 GTSNPN, CDR2 SVGIG (reference sequence). Trimming stripped 3 bases from V and 6 bases from J, with 6 bases between. The CDR3 covers 11 residues. As DNA, the CDR3 is TGTGCCTGGAGCAGACTCAATGAGCAGTTCTTC. It translates to CAWSRLNEQFF. The entire variable domain, with the rest obtained from reference TRBV30 and TRBJ2-1, is as follows: SQTIHQWPATLVQPVGSPLSLECTVEGTSNPNLYWYRQAAGRGLQLLFYSVGIGQISSEVPQNLSASRPQDRQFILSSKKLLLSDSGFYLCAWSRLNEQFFGPGTRLTVL.

The V call is TRBV28, the J call TRBJ2-1; TRBD2 agrees at 8 bases. CDR3 length equals 16 residues. V gave up 5 bases and J gave up 8 bases; unmatched junction bases: 14. Germline CDR1 and CDR2: MDHEN and SYDVKM. The CDR3 loop reads CASSPSFVAGGDEQFF. The CDR3 region has the DNA TGTGCCAGCAGTCCCTCCTTTGTCGCGGGGGGCGATGAGCAGTTCTTC.

As concerns this clonotype: One end of the junction varies from germline; a read error may be responsible. The rearrangement uses TRBV27 and TRBJ2-5, with TRBD2 as a possible D gene (6 bases). The end of the DNA fits TRBJ2-7 better, so the J call may be wrong. CDR3 length equals 15 residues. CDR1 is MNHEY, CDR2 SMNVEV, per germline (reference sequence). DNA of the CDR3: TGTGCCAGCGGTTTATCCACAGTGGGAGGAGACGAGCAGTACTTC. It is translated as CASGLSTVGGDEQYF.

This clonotype was found a few times. The chain couples TRBV4-1 to TRBJ2-3; D is ambiguous. The germline CDR1 and CDR2 sequences are MGHRA and YSYEKL. Trimming removed 1 base from V and 2 bases from J, with 7 bases in between. The CDR3 is 14 residues long. The CDR3 DNA follows: TGCGCCAGCAGCCAAGGACCGAACACAGATACGCAGTATTTT. Protein: CASSQGPNTDTQYF.

This chain uses TRBV11-1 with TRBJ2-5; TRBD1 might be the D (6 bases). The germline V gene has CDR1 SGHAT and CDR2 FQDESV (reference sequence). CDR3 length equals 14 residues. V was cut by 5 bases and J by 4 bases, with 14 bases left in between. In DNA, the CDR3 is TGTGCCAGCAGCGGAGAACAGGGTGGAGAGACCCAGTACTTC. Translating it yields CASSGEQGGETQYF.

This chain connects TRBV7-8 to TRBJ2-1; D not certain. Per the germline V gene, CDR1 is SGHVS and CDR2 is FQNEAQ. The CDR3 sequence is 14 residues long. The CDR3 sequence: CASAIIGYYNEQFF. Here the CDR3 DNA reads TGTGCAAGTGCCATAATAGGATATTACAATGAGCAGTTCTTC.

This clonotype was observed a handful of times. The rearrangement joins TRBV6-6 to TRBJ2-7; 8 bases are a match to TRBD1. CDR3 length: 15 residues. Germline assignment: CDR1 MNHNY and CDR2 SVGAGI (reference sequence). V lost 4 bases, J lost 1 base, and 6 bases stayed unmatched. The chain's CDR3 is CASSSRDRMSYEQYF. CDR3 nucleotide sequence: TGTGCCAGCAGTTCTCGGGACAGGATGTCCTACGAGCAGTACTTC.

The chain combines TRBV27 with TRBJ2-7; no definite D call. The CDR3 spans 15 residues. V was clipped by 7 bases and J by 3 bases, with 19 bases between them. Per germline, CDR1 MNHEY and CDR2 SMNVEV (reference sequence). The CDR3: CASTPFAGVLYEQYF. The CDR3 DNA follows: TGTGCCAGCACCCCGTTTGCAGGTGTTCTCTACGAGCAGTACTTC.

The chain employs TRBV5-5 and TRBJ1-2; D may be TRBD1 (5 bases). In germline, CDR1 is SGHKS, CDR2 YYEKEE (reference sequence). The CDR3 is 15 amino acids. Trimming took off 0 bases at V and 6 bases at J, with 15 bases between the two ends. The CDR3 nucleotides are TGTGCCAGCAGCTTGGATCGGGGCAGGGTTGATGGCTACACCTTC. It yields the protein CASSLDRGRVDGYTF.

The genes are TRBV7-9 and TRBJ1-4; D not resolved. The CDR3 sequence is 12 residues long. CDR1 and CDR2 from the germline V gene are SEHNR and FQNEAQ (reference sequence). Trimming shortened V by 4 bases and J by 8 bases, and 8 bases separated the two germline ends. This chain's CDR3 is CASSSVGEKLFF. CDR3 sequence (DNA): TGTGCCAGCAGCTCAGTAGGCGAAAAACTGTTTTTT.

CDR3 sequence reads: CACSGRTDYGYTF. The CDR3 nucleotides are TGTGCCTGTTCCGGGCGGACAGACTATGGCTACACCTTC. The chain combines TRBV30 with TRBJ1-2, with a possible D match to TRBD1 (6 bases). Trimming left V 6 bases short and J 3 bases short, with 14 bases between. This CDR3 is built from 13 residues. CDR1 is GTSNPN, CDR2 SVGIG, per germline (reference sequence).

This clonotype came up many times. V is TRBV20-1 and J is TRBJ2-1, with 11 bases matching TRBD2. The V gene's germline CDR1 is DFQATT and CDR2 SNEGSKA (reference sequence). The CDR3 has 15 amino acids. J lost 9 bases, V lost 0 bases, and 7 bases had no gene match. This chain's CDR3 is CSARDLAGGAGEQFF. The CDR3 DNA reads as TGCAGTGCTAGAGATCTAGCGGGGGGAGCTGGTGAGCAGTTCTTC.

This chain uses TRBV12-5 with TRBJ1-1; possible D gene TRBD1, 6 bases. CDR3 size: 14 residues. Germline V CDR1 and CDR2: LGHNT, FRNRAP. The CDR3 reads CASTRDTPNTEAFF. DNA for the CDR3: TGTGCCTCCACCAGGGACACCCCGAACACTGAAGCTTTCTTT.

V usage is TRBV24-1 and J usage is TRBJ2-1; 9 bases map to TRBD2. The trim removed 2 bases at V and 2 bases at J, leaving 6 bases unmatched. From germline, CDR1 is KGHDR and CDR2 SFDVKD. The CDR3 has 17 residues. Here the CDR3 reads CATSDSALAGTYNEQFF. DNA of the CDR3: TGTGCCACCAGTGATTCTGCTCTAGCGGGGACCTACAATGAGCAGTTCTTC.

The chain carries TRBV11-2 and TRBJ1-2; weak D call: TRBD1 (5 bases). Germline V gives CDR1 SGHAT, CDR2 FQNNGV. V was pared by 5 bases and J by 2 bases, with 18 bases between. The CDR3 covers 16 residues. CDR3 amino acids: CASSRGWGGRNYGYTF. The CDR3, as DNA: TGTGCCAGCAGCCGTGGTTGGGGGGGTAGAAACTATGGCTACACCTTC.

The gene calls are TRBV20-1 and TRBJ2-3; 7 bases map to TRBD2. The CDR3 has 15 residues. With 2 bases clipped from V and 1 base from J, the junction kept 6 bases outside the gene matches. The germline V gene encodes CDR1 DFQATT and CDR2 SNEGSKA (reference sequence). DNA for the CDR3: TGCAGTGCTAGAAAGGTGGGGGGGGGCACAGATACGCAGTATTTT. The encoded protein is CSARKVGGGTDTQYF.